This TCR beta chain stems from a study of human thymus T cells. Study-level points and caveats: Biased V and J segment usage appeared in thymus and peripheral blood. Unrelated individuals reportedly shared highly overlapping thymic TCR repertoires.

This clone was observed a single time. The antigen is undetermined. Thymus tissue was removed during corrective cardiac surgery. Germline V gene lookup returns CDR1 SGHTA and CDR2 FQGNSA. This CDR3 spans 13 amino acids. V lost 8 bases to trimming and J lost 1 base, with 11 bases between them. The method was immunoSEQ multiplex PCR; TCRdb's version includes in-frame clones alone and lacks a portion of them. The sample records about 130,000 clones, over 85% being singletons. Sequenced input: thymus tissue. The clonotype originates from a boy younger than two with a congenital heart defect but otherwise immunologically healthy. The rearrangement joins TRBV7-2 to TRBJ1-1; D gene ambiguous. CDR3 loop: CASPTHSNTEAFF. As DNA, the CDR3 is TGTGCCAGCCCGACCCATTCGAACACTGAAGCTTTCTTT.